This TCR beta chain was sequenced during a study of shared T cell receptors in the human thymus. The CDR3 consists of 14 residues. After removal of 5 bases from V and 2 bases from J, the junction contained 5 bases not matched to a gene. The germline gives CDR1 SEHNR, CDR2 FQNEAQ (reference sequence). Repertoires were generated with immunoSEQ multiplex PCR, while TCRdb's copy carries only in-frame clones and drops some. The table includes 600,000 or so clones, approximately 87% detected once. This sample was shared with a second study, whose subject was human thymus T cells. According to that study: Thymic samples were excised during corrective heart operations.

This TCR derives from a boy in the first two years of life with a congenital heart defect. The chain joins TRBV7-9 to TRBJ2-7; 8 bases are a match to TRBD1. The sequencing sample was made of thymocytes. The CDR3 DNA is TGTGCCAGCAGCCTGGACAGGGATCCCTACGAGCAGTACTTC. It encodes CASSLDRDPYEQYF.